This entry lists 19 T cell receptor beta chains sequenced from one sample in a study of T cells after yellow fever vaccination. TCRdb independently ran MiXCR on the 5' RACE reads; one entry per CDR3 protein. The table shows 150,000 to 200,000 distinct CDR3 sequences, with about a tenth occurring only once. Sequenced here: CD8+ T cells sorted from PBMCs, sampled 45 days after the yellow fever booster vaccination. The receptor set was obtained from a man younger than 35 who received the YFV17D yellow fever vaccine.

This clonotype was seen a few times. For the CDR3, the DNA is TGCGCCAGCAGCCAAGTAGGGTTTAGGGGAGAAAAACTGTTTTTT. Translating gives CASSQVGFRGEKLFF. The V gene is TRBV4-1, the J gene TRBJ1-4; maybe TRBD1 (5 bases). V shed 1 base and J shed 8 bases, with 14 bases lying between them. CDR3 length: 15 residues. In germline, CDR1 is MGHRA, CDR2 YSYEKL.

V usage is TRBV14 and J usage is TRBJ1-2; possible D gene TRBD1, 5 bases. CDR3 length equals 14 residues. Trimming cost V 4 bases and J 6 bases, with 15 bases left between them. Looked up from germline, CDR1 is SGHDN and CDR2 is FVKESK. Here the CDR3 DNA reads TGTGCCAGCAGCCTCCCGAGGGGTTTGGATGGCTACACCTTC. This encodes CASSLPRGLDGYTF.

The sample holds a few counts of this clonotype. This chain joins TRBV29-1 and TRBJ2-1; 10 bases are a match to TRBD2. Trimming at V came to 1 base and at J to 7 bases, leaving 7 bases not matched to a gene. The CDR3 totals 15 residues. Germline assignment: CDR1 SQVTM and CDR2 ANQGSEA. CDR3 DNA sequence: TGCAGCGTTGAAGGCCAGCGGGGGGGGCGTAATGAGCAGTTCTTC. Translation gives CSVEGQRGGRNEQFF.

This clonotype was counted a few times. The genes are TRBV11-2 and TRBJ1-2, with D possibly matching TRBD1 (5 bases). CDR3 length equals 15 residues. V was clipped by 4 bases and J by 4 bases, with 16 bases between them. The germline V gene has CDR1 SGHAT and CDR2 FQNNGV. The CDR3 nucleotides are TGTGCCAGCAGCTCCGGTGGGGCGTTGCTCTATGGCTACACCTTC. Protein: CASSSGGALLYGYTF. The full variable domain, completed using reference TRBV11-2 and TRBJ1-2, is EAGVAQSPRYKIIEKRQSVAFWCNPISGHATLYWYQQILGQGPKLLIQFQNNGVVDDSQLPKDRFSAERLKGVDSTLKIQPAKLEDSAVYLCASSSGGALLYGYTFGSGTRLTVV.

This clonotype appeared a few times. This sequence joins TRBV6-5 and TRBJ2-3; 12 positions agree with TRBD2. The length of the CDR3 is 16 residues. V lost 2 bases to trimming and J lost 5 bases; unmatched junction nucleotides: 5. The germline CDR1 and CDR2 sequences are MNHEY and SVGAGI. CDR3 amino acids: CASSYLGLAGLDTQYF. As DNA, the CDR3 is TGTGCCAGCAGTTACCTTGGACTAGCGGGGTTAGATACGCAGTATTTT.

There are a few counts of this clonotype. The chain uses TRBV25-1 and TRBJ2-7; 9 bases are shared with TRBD1. CDR3 length equals 14 residues. The junction had 9 bases not matched to a gene; V was cut back by 6 bases and J by 6 bases. Germline CDR1 and CDR2: MGHDK and SYGVNS. The CDR3 reads CASRVRDRVGEQYF. The CDR3 DNA reads TGTGCCAGCAGAGTCCGGGACAGGGTGGGCGAGCAGTACTTC.

This chain connects TRBV6-1 to TRBJ2-5; possibly TRBD2 for D (6 bases). With 3 bases removed from V and 7 bases from J, the gap between germline ends came to 21 bases. Germline V gene sequence: CDR1 MNHNS, CDR2 SASEGT. This CDR3 is built from 16 residues. The CDR3 coding sequence is TGTGCCAGCAGTGACCCGGGACTTACCGCCTGGAGGACCCAGTACTTC. Translating gives CASSDPGLTAWRTQYF.

The rearrangement uses TRBV20-1 and TRBJ1-5; 11 nucleotides agree with TRBD1. The germline V gene has CDR1 DFQATT and CDR2 SNEGSKA (reference sequence). The J segment lost 1 base and the V segment lost 4 bases, leaving 12 bases of the junction unmatched. This CDR3 is built from 18 residues. CDR3 bases: TGCAGTGCTAACCCGGGACAGGGGGTGAATTCGAGCAATCAGCCCCAGCATTTT. Its protein product is CSANPGQGVNSSNQPQHF.

This clonotype came up a few times. The chain uses TRBV2 and TRBJ2-1, with 9 bases lining up with TRBD2. Germline V gene lookup returns CDR1 SNHLY and CDR2 FYNNEI. The trim removed 10 bases at V and 3 bases at J, leaving 7 bases unmatched. The CDR3 covers 14 residues. The CDR3 reads CAILTSGLYNEQFF. DNA for the CDR3: TGTGCCATCTTGACTAGCGGTCTCTACAATGAGCAGTTCTTC. Together with reference TRBV2 and TRBJ2-1, the CDR3 gives the full variable domain: EPEVTQTPSHQVTQMGQEVILRCVPISNHLYFYWYRQILGQKVEFLVSFYNNEISEKSEIFDDQFSVERPDGSNFTLKIRSTKLEDSAMYFCAILTSGLYNEQFFGPGTRLTVL.

This clonotype was seen many times. This chain connects TRBV10-3 to TRBJ2-7; perhaps TRBD2 as D (5 bases). The V and J ends lost 2 bases and 3 bases respectively, with 5 bases between them. The CDR3 totals 12 residues. The V gene's germline CDR1 is ENHRY and CDR2 SYGVKD. CDR3 residues: CAISEGSYEQYF. The CDR3 DNA is TGTGCCATCAGTGAGGGGAGCTACGAGCAGTACTTC.

The chain employs TRBV5-6 and TRBJ2-7; 7 nucleotides match TRBD1. CDR1 is SGHDT, CDR2 YYEEEE, per germline. This CDR3 is built from 15 residues. V shed 0 bases, J shed 5 bases, and the junction held 8 bases outside the gene matches. Written as DNA, the CDR3 is TGTGCCAGCAGCTTGGGAACAGGGGCTGGAGACGAGCAGTACTTC. The encoded protein is CASSLGTGAGDEQYF.

This clonotype was counted a few times. The rearrangement uses TRBV4-1 and TRBJ2-7; weak D call: TRBD2 (5 bases). Germline loops: CDR1 MGHRA, CDR2 YSYEKL. Trimming removed 0 bases at V and 0 bases at J, with 12 bases between. CDR3 length: 16 residues. The CDR3 DNA is TGCGCCAGCAGCCAAGAGATGTATGGGAGCTCCTACGAGCAGTACTTC. Protein product: CASSQEMYGSSYEQYF.

This rearrangement joins TRBV29-1 to TRBJ2-5, with D possibly being TRBD1 or TRBD2 (5 bases each). The CDR3 totals 16 residues. The V and J ends lost 4 bases and 4 bases respectively, with 22 bases between them. In germline, CDR1 is SQVTM, CDR2 ANQGSEA. The CDR3 bases are TGCAGCGTTGGAGGGGCTCGGGGTACCGGGGTAGAGACCCAGTACTTC. Its translation: CSVGGARGTGVETQYF.

The V and J genes are TRBV27 and TRBJ2-1; 8 bases match TRBD2. V was clipped by 5 bases and J by 8 bases; unmatched bases: 8. Germline-derived CDR1 and CDR2 are MNHEY and SMNVEV (reference sequence). The CDR3 runs to 14 residues. The CDR3 protein is CASSPPGRVDEQFF. DNA of the CDR3: TGTGCCAGCAGTCCTCCCGGGAGGGTCGATGAGCAGTTCTTC.

The chain is built from TRBV7-2 and TRBJ1-2; no clear D. Germline CDR1 reads SGHTA; CDR2 reads FQGNSA. V was cut by 1 base and J by 3 bases, with 9 bases left in between. The CDR3 totals 14 residues. The CDR3 sequence is CASSLVGRDYGYTF. The CDR3 DNA follows: TGTGCCAGCAGCTTAGTGGGTCGGGACTATGGCTACACCTTC.

V and J are TRBV4-1 and TRBJ2-1, with D perhaps matching TRBD2 (6 bases). Between the trimmed V and J ends, which lost 4 bases and 8 bases, there was a span of 18 bases. The CDR3 covers 15 residues. Germline CDR1 MGHRA, CDR2 YSYEKL. This chain's CDR3 is CASSPRGLGMDEQFF. For the CDR3, the DNA is TGCGCCAGCAGCCCCCGGGGACTGGGAATGGATGAGCAGTTCTTC.

This clonotype has just a few counts. The chain recombines TRBV7-9 with TRBJ1-4; D ambiguous. Looked up from germline, CDR1 is SEHNR and CDR2 is FQNEAQ (reference sequence). V was clipped by 3 bases and J by 4 bases, with 12 bases between them. CDR3 length: 15 amino acids. The CDR3 loop reads CASSFSESLNEKLFF. DNA for the CDR3: TGTGCCAGCAGCTTTTCAGAGTCCCTTAATGAAAAACTGTTTTTT. The whole variable domain, remainder taken from reference TRBV7-9 and TRBJ1-4, is DTGVSQNPRHKITKRGQNVTFRCDPISEHNRLYWYRQTLGQGPEFLTYFQNEAQLEKSRLLSDRFSAERPKGSFSTLEIQRTEQGDSAMYLCASSFSESLNEKLFFGSGTQLSVL.

This clonotype came up a few times. The chain joins TRBV9 to TRBJ2-5, with 10 bases identical to TRBD2. With 0 bases clipped from V and 5 bases from J, the junction kept 7 bases outside the gene matches. Germline CDR1 is SGDLS and CDR2 is YYNGEE. CDR3 length: 16 residues. For the CDR3, the DNA is TGTGCCAGCAGCGTAGGCCTAGCGGGGGCAACCGAGACCCAGTACTTC. This encodes CASSVGLAGATETQYF. The entire variable domain, with the rest obtained from reference TRBV9 and TRBJ2-5, is as follows: DSGVTQTPKHLITATGQRVTLRCSPRSGDLSVYWYQQSLDQGLQFLIQYYNGEERAKGNILERFSAQQFPDLHSELNLSSLELGDSALYFCASSVGLAGATETQYFGPGTRLLVL.

This chain links TRBV7-9 with TRBJ1-6; D ambiguous. There are 17 residues in the CDR3. CDR1 is SEHNR and CDR2 is FQNEAQ in the germline V gene (reference sequence). Trimming cost V 2 bases and J 1 base, with 12 bases left between them. CDR3 nucleotide sequence: TGTGCCAGCAGCTTAAATGCGCGTTTTTCCTATAATTCACCCCTCCACTTT. Amino acid sequence: CASSLNARFSYNSPLHF.